This T cell receptor (beta chain) was identified during a study of T-cell reconstitution after alpha-beta-depleted transplantation in children. This CDR3 spans 15 amino acids. V dropped 4 bases and J dropped 7; count of bases not matched to a gene: 12. In germline, CDR1 is SGHKS, CDR2 YYEKEE (reference sequence). TCRbeta library construction was performed incorporating unique molecular identifiers. TCRdb re-called the PCR reads through MiXCR, storing one row per CDR3 protein. The sample yields around 380,000 distinct CDR3 sequences, 9.5% to 13% seen once. This clonotype was picked up many times. The clonotype comes from a human donor who donated a stem cell graft to a child with acute myeloid leukemia. The chain links TRBV5-5 to TRBJ1-2; 8 nucleotides line up with TRBD1. The source was PBMCs from the stem cell graft donor, collected from the stem cell graft. The CDR3 coding sequence is TGTGCCAGCAGCACAAACGGACAGGGCGCGGTTGGCTACACCTTC. It specifies CASSTNGQGAVGYTF.